This T cell receptor (beta chain) derives from a study of blood T cell repertoires in COVID-19 (dated by TCRdb to between 2020 and 2021). Some background on the complete study: Collaborator samples came from the United States, Italy and Spain and covered acute and convalescent phases of COVID-19. The samples were drawn from the first 160 participants of the ongoing ImmuneRACE study and from more than 1,000 subjects provided by 6 global collaborators. The repertoires were made available in a free public database intended to serve as a resource for research on the immune response to SARS-CoV-2. The dataset comprised deeply sampled blood TCRbeta repertoires from subjects exposed to, actively infected with, or recovered from COVID-19. The prospective study material was composed of cDNA or gDNA derived from T cells, B-cell-depleted T cells, or PBMCs. Nearly every sample came with metadata listing a de-identified subject ID, COVID-19 status, age in years and sex. Where HLA class I and class II types were available, the types were taken from metadata supplied by the sample provider, not from assay-based typing. The paper as a whole reports these results and caveats: How much clinical and demographic metadata was included differed by source and by participant, and the metadata was provided uncurated.

Another Seattle source contributed samples from volunteer blood donors who had recovered from COVID-19. Collaborating institutions collected whole blood in K2EDTA tubes following their own protocols. For TCRbeta analysis, collaborators shipped samples in one of three forms: frozen whole blood, isolated PBMCs, or DNA extracted from either of those sample types. TCRbeta CDR3 regions were amplified from genomic DNA by means of the immunoSEQ Assay, a bias-controlled multiplex PCR. The authors processed their data as follows. Nucleated cell counts per sample were estimated from amplification of reference gene primers within the assay. To quantify the absolute abundance of each unique TCRbeta CDR3 rearrangement, sequence reads were collapsed and filtered. Productive Simpson clonality was computed per sample as the square root of Simpson's diversity index over productive rearrangements. The clones in this table, taken by TCRdb from immuneACCESS, are in-frame only. Not every clone is retained; where verified, under half of the shortfall comes from an unresolved V gene, and the cause of the rest is unknown. Clonal size and the V and J genes are those of that table, whereas D and trimming came from the DNA. The sample profile shows around 370,000 clones; about 93% of them were found once. Of the sample, 2.5% to 4% falls within the top ten clones.

As regards this clone: There is no known antigen for this receptor. Per-base qualities were not stored, and no clone one base away is much larger.

According to the germline V gene, CDR1 reads SGHRS and CDR2 reads YFSETQ. For this chain, trimming is 1 base at the V end and 5 bases at the J end, and the number of junction bases without a gene match is 5. The CDR3 has 15 amino acids, counting the end cysteine and phenylalanine. Only the CDR3 DNA stays, 45 bases, in frame from base 1. The V and J segments used are TRBV5-1 and TRBJ2-5, with 10 bases matching TRBD2. Sample: peripheral blood. The receptor was isolated from a woman in her late teens or twenties who had recovered from COVID-19. CDR3 protein: CASSLTGTSAETQYF. The DNA sequence is TGCGCCAGCAGCTTGACCGGGACTAGCGCTGAGACCCAGTACTTC.